Listed here are 24 T cell receptor beta chains from one sample, sequenced in a study of metastatic and nonmetastatic thyroid tumors (dated by TCRdb to 2020 to 2021). Library generation was performed with PCR. These reads were obtained on an Illumina HiSeq 4000. TCRdb's own reprocessing of the public reads used fastp at Q25 and MiXCR and kept productive beta chains. For this sample the table gives 15,000 to 20,000 clones, of which 22% were detected only once. The ten biggest clones cover less than 25% of the sample. Before undergoing thyroid surgery, none of the patients had been given any kind of treatment. The specimen was adjacent normal tissue. Every receptor here comes from a female donor with papillary thyroid cancer or a benign thyroid nodule (not recorded which). Some clones in this sample may be carry-over from other donors' samples.

The rearrangement joins TRBV5-1 to TRBJ2-3, with D perhaps TRBD2 (6 bases). Germline V gene lookup returns CDR1 SGHRS and CDR2 YFSETQ. This CDR3 is 14 amino acids long. Trimming took off 6 bases at V and 2 bases at J, with 13 bases between the two ends. CDR3 sequence reads: CASMGGLDTDTQYF. CDR3 sequence (DNA): TGCGCCAGCATGGGGGGTCTAGACACAGATACGCAGTATTTT.

In this sample, this clone turned up a few times. The CDR3 protein is CASSLEPGASYIGSYEQYF. CDR3 DNA: TGCGCCAGCAGCTTGGAGCCTGGGGCTAGCTATATTGGGTCCTACGAGCAGTACTTC. V usage is TRBV5-1 and J usage is TRBJ2-7; D assignment may be TRBD1 or TRBD2 (5 bases each). Germline assignment: CDR1 SGHRS and CDR2 YFSETQ. V lost 0 bases and J 1 base, leaving 23 bases between the germline ends. The length of the CDR3 is 19 residues.

There are a few counts of this clone. V is TRBV11-2 and J is TRBJ1-2; possible D gene TRBD1, 6 bases. V lost 5 bases, J lost 4 bases, and 17 bases lay in between. Germline-derived CDR1 and CDR2 are SGHAT and FQNNGV. The length of the CDR3 is 15 residues. The DNA for the CDR3 is TGTGCCAGCAGCCCCGTCAGGGGTAGGTCCTATGGCTACACCTTC. It codes for CASSPVRGRSYGYTF.

Here the CDR3 DNA reads TGCGCCAGCAGCCAGGCGGCTATTAGCACAGATACGCAGTATTTT. Its protein is CASSQAAISTDTQYF. The V call is TRBV5-1, the J call TRBJ2-3; no definite D call. The germline V gene encodes CDR1 SGHRS and CDR2 YFSETQ. The CDR3 spans 15 residues. V lost 4 bases to trimming and J lost 0 bases, with 12 bases between them.

This clone was observed a handful of times. V is TRBV7-2 and J is TRBJ2-3; D is undetermined. The V and J ends lost 2 bases and 1 base respectively, with 7 bases between them. Germline V gene lookup returns CDR1 SGHTA and CDR2 FQGNSA. This CDR3 is built from 14 residues. The CDR3 DNA follows: TGTGCCAGCAGCTTATACCGACGCACAGATACGCAGTATTTT. Translated: CASSLYRRTDTQYF. The entire variable domain, with the rest obtained from reference TRBV7-2 and TRBJ2-3, is as follows: GAGVSQSPSNKVTEKGKDVELRCDPISGHTALYWYRQSLGQGLEFLIYFQGNSAPDKSGLPSDRFSAERTGGSVSTLTIQRTQQEDSAVYLCASSLYRRTDTQYFGPGTRLTVL.

V gene TRBV9 combines with J gene TRBJ2-1, with D uncertain. CDR1 and CDR2 (germline): SGDLS, YYNGEE. The length of the CDR3 is 12 residues. The V end lost 1 base, the J end lost 6 bases, and 5 bases lay between the germline ends. The CDR3 here is CASSVTRNEQFF. The CDR3 DNA reads TGTGCCAGCAGCGTAACCCGCAATGAGCAGTTCTTC.

This clone was detected only a few times. The rearrangement uses TRBV15 and TRBJ2-5; TRBD1 agrees at 8 bases. CDR3 length equals 14 residues. V lost 7 bases and J lost 2; bases outside the gene matches: 6. In germline, CDR1 is LNHNV, CDR2 YYDKDF (reference sequence). CDR3 sequence: CATILDRGQETQYF. The CDR3 nucleotides read TGTGCCACCATCCTAGACAGGGGACAAGAGACCCAGTACTTC.

This rearrangement joins TRBV3-1 to TRBJ2-4, with 10 bases aligning to TRBD2. Germline assignment: CDR1 LGHDT and CDR2 YNNKEL (reference sequence). The CDR3 spans 19 residues. The V gene end was trimmed by 2 bases and the J gene end by 3 bases; junction bases not matched to a gene: 13. Here the CDR3 DNA reads TGTGCCAGCAGCCAATTCGCTAGCGGGGGCATGGACGGCAAAAACATTCAGTACTTC. It encodes CASSQFASGGMDGKNIQYF.

CDR3 coding DNA: TGTGCCAGCAGCATTCGGGGGGCCCTCTCCTACGAGCAGTACTTC. It codes for CASSIRGALSYEQYF. The J gene is TRBJ2-7, the V gene TRBV5-4; D might be TRBD2 (7 bases). Germline lookup yields CDR1 SGHNT and CDR2 YYREEE (reference sequence). The CDR3 is 15 residues long. V lost 4 bases to trimming and J lost 0 bases, with 14 bases between them.

This clone was seen only a few times. This chain links TRBV7-3 with TRBJ2-3; TRBD2 aligns across 11 bases. V lost 5 bases and J lost 2; bases outside the gene matches: 3. Germline CDR1 is SGHTA and CDR2 is FQGTGA. The CDR3 is made up of 15 amino acids. The CDR3, as DNA: TGTGCCAGCAGCCGGGGACTAGCGGACACAGATACGCAGTATTTT. Translation: CASSRGLADTDTQYF.

V and J are TRBV18 and TRBJ1-2; TRBD1 might be the D (5 bases). The CDR3 is 15 residues long. The ends were cut back, 0 bases at V and 2 bases at J, with 10 bases in the middle. Germline CDR1 is KGHSH and CDR2 is LQKENI. CDR3 nucleotides: TGTGCCAGCTCACCACCTTGGGGGTGGAACTATGGCTACACCTTC. Residues: CASSPPWGWNYGYTF.

This sequence joins TRBV30 and TRBJ2-7; the D gene is possibly TRBD1 (6 bases). The V gene lost 5 bases and the J gene lost 4 bases, with 18 bases spanning the gap. The CDR3 sequence is 14 residues long. Germline-derived CDR1 and CDR2 are GTSNPN and SVGIG (reference sequence). CDR3 residues: CAWEGGTGNYEQYF. The CDR3 region has the DNA TGTGCCTGGGAAGGAGGAACAGGGAATTACGAGCAGTACTTC. Full variable domain (missing parts from reference TRBV30 and TRBJ2-7): SQTIHQWPATLVQPVGSPLSLECTVEGTSNPNLYWYRQAAGRGLQLLFYSVGIGQISSEVPQNLSASRPQDRQFILSSKKLLLSDSGFYLCAWEGGTGNYEQYFGPGTRLTVT.

This clone is judged large. The chain employs TRBV20-1 and TRBJ1-6; D may be TRBD1 (5 bases). Looked up from germline, CDR1 is DFQATT and CDR2 is SNEGSKA (reference sequence). Trimming stripped 6 bases from V and 10 bases from J, with 19 bases between. The CDR3 covers 14 residues. The CDR3 is CSASSGEESSPLHF. CDR3 nucleotides: TGCAGTGCGTCCTCGGGGGAGGAGTCCTCACCCCTCCACTTT.

The chain uses TRBV20-1 and TRBJ1-5; D is possibly TRBD1 (5 bases). Germline CDR1 is DFQATT and CDR2 is SNEGSKA (reference sequence). Trimming stripped 3 bases from V and 16 bases from J, with 22 bases between. This CDR3 contains 13 residues. CDR3 DNA: TGCAGTGCTAGGCCGGGACCGTCCAGTCAGCCCCATTTT. This encodes CSARPGPSSQPHF.

This clone was recorded at least ten times. The V gene is TRBV27, the J gene TRBJ1-2; D unclear. There are 14 residues in the CDR3. The germline V gene has CDR1 MNHEY and CDR2 SMNVEV (reference sequence). Trimming took off 6 bases at V and 3 bases at J, with 14 bases between the two ends. The CDR3 region is CASSYKGGYYGYTF. The CDR3, as DNA: TGTGCCAGCAGCTATAAGGGAGGGTACTATGGCTACACCTTC.

V is TRBV12-3 or TRBV12-4 and J is TRBJ1-5, with 8 nucleotides matching TRBD1. This CDR3 region has 14 residues. V shed 6 bases and J 5 bases; nucleotides not matched to a gene: 6. CDR3 amino acids: CASRLTGEYQPQHF. The CDR3 DNA reads TGTGCCAGCAGATTGACAGGGGAATATCAGCCCCAGCATTTT.

The chain joins TRBV27 to TRBJ1-1; weak D call: TRBD1 (5 bases). Germline lookup yields CDR1 MNHEY and CDR2 SMNVEV (reference sequence). The CDR3 is made up of 13 amino acids. Trimming took off 6 bases at V and 4 bases at J, with 12 bases between the two ends. CDR3 DNA sequence: TGTGCCAGCAGAGACACAGGATCCACTGAAGCTTTCTTT. This codes for CASRDTGSTEAFF.

In its sample, this clone was seen many times. The chain recombines TRBV20-1 with TRBJ1-5; D may be TRBD1 (6 bases). V dropped 3 bases and J dropped 11 bases, with 20 bases sitting between them. The CDR3 contains 14 residues. Germline lookup yields CDR1 DFQATT and CDR2 SNEGSKA (reference sequence). For the CDR3, the DNA is TGCAGTGCTAGTCTGGACAGCGGCCCGGGGACCCAGCATTTT. This gives the protein CSASLDSGPGTQHF.

This rearrangement joins TRBV6-2 or TRBV6-3 to TRBJ2-2, with TRBD1 identical over 11 bases. This CDR3 has 15 amino acids. Looked up from germline, CDR1 is MNHEY and CDR2 is SVGEGT. V shed 7 bases, J shed 3 bases, and the junction held 4 bases outside the gene matches. The CDR3 spells CASTPGQGDTGELFF. CDR3 bases: TGTGCCAGCACACCGGGACAGGGGGACACCGGGGAGCTGTTTTTT.

This chain connects TRBV3-1 to TRBJ1-6; 7 bases match TRBD1. The CDR3 runs 14 residues. Germline values: CDR1 LGHDT, CDR2 YNNKEL (reference sequence). The V gene end was trimmed by 3 bases and the J gene end by 5 bases; junction bases not matched to a gene: 1. The CDR3 DNA follows: TGTGCCAGCAGCCAGGGACAGAATAATTCACCCCTCCACTTT. Its translation is CASSQGQNNSPLHF. Using reference TRBV3-1 and TRBJ1-6 for the parts outside the CDR3, the full variable domain is DTAVSQTPKYLVTQMGNDKSIKCEQNLGHDTMYWYKQDSKKFLKIMFSYNNKELIINETVPNRFSPKSPDKAHLNLHINSLELGDSAVYFCASSQGQNNSPLHFGNGTRLTVT.

Turning to this clone: At one of its ends the junction is not consistent with the germline gene, which may arise from a read error. V usage is TRBV7-7 and J usage is TRBJ2-5, with TRBD1 identical over 7 bases. Germline loops: CDR1 SSHAT, CDR2 FNYEAQ (reference sequence). The CDR3 covers 15 residues. CDR3 region: CASSSSYRGGETQYF. Written as DNA, the CDR3 is TGTGCTAGCAGCTCATCTTACAGGGGTGGGGAGACCCAGTACTTC.

There are a few counts of this clone. This chain links TRBV25-1 with TRBJ2-3; 8 nucleotides align to TRBD1. V dropped 4 bases and J dropped 3; count of bases not matched to a gene: 9. CDR3 length: 16 residues. Germline V gives CDR1 MGHDK, CDR2 SYGVNS. The DNA for the CDR3 is TGTGCCAGCAGTGCCCCCGGGACAGGAGGGACAGATACGCAGTATTTT. It specifies CASSAPGTGGTDTQYF.

This clone showed up just a few times. The rearrangement uses TRBV12-3 or TRBV12-4 and TRBJ1-3, with TRBD1 as a possible D gene (5 bases). This CDR3 is built from 14 residues. Deletions cut 3 bases from V and 4 bases from J, with 10 bases between. This CDR3 reads CASSFGGRGNTIYF. CDR3 in DNA: TGTGCCAGCAGTTTCGGGGGAAGAGGAAACACCATATATTTT.

Details on this clone: One junction end disagrees with the germline gene, perhaps due to a read error. The chain recombines TRBV7-2 with TRBJ2-2; a weak D match, TRBD2 (6 bases). The CDR3 consists of 15 residues. CDR1 and CDR2 (germline): SGHTA, FQGNSA. CDR3 in DNA: TGTGCCTGCAGCTTTGTGGTAGCGGTCACCGGGGAGCTGTTTTTT. Translation: CACSFVVAVTGELFF.